This T cell receptor beta chain was documented in a study of blood T cell repertoires in COVID-19. Using immunoSEQ multiplex PCR, the repertoire was profiled, and TCRdb retains in-frame clones only, with some absent. The data contain 150,000 to 200,000 clones, around 90% of them singletons. The CDR3 contains 14 residues. V lost 0 bases to trimming and J lost 0 bases, with 3 bases between them. The germline gives CDR1 MNHEY, CDR2 SVGAGI. The chain carries TRBV6-5 and TRBJ2-1; no clear D. The sequence was obtained from a man in his fifties or sixties with acute or convalescent COVID-19. Sequenced material: peripheral blood. CDR3 protein: CASSYSRSYNEQFF. CDR3 DNA: TGTGCCAGCAGTTACTCTCGCTCCTACAATGAGCAGTTCTTC.